These T cell receptor beta chains were read from a single sample in a study of blood T cell repertoires in COVID-19. Here immunoSEQ multiplex PCR was the method, and the copy in TCRdb shows in-frame clones only, minus some. The sample gives more than 150,000 clones, roughly nine tenths of which show up once; less than 25% is in the top ten. Sequencing input: peripheral blood. These receptors were taken from a man in his sixties or seventies with active or convalescent COVID-19. The conserved cysteine and the conserved F or W are not part of the CDR3 here. A D gene is named only where the DNA matches it firmly.

j_call	d_call	v_call	cdr3_aa
TRBJ2-5	.	TRBV11-2	ASSRGLYQETQY
TRBJ2-1	TRBD2	TRBV23-1	ASPLAGGNNEQF
TRBJ1-3	.	TRBV7-8	ASRSTGSGNTIY
TRBJ1-4	.	TRBV4-3	ASSQALGDNEKLF
TRBJ1-2	.	TRBV5-1	ASSLAQGGEYGYT
TRBJ1-1	TRBD1	TRBV4-2	ASSHRTYQGAAF
TRBJ2-1	.	TRBV7-2	ASSPADWDEQF
TRBJ1-4	TRBD1	TRBV15	ATSKDRGINEKLF
TRBJ1-2	.	TRBV12-3/TRBV12-4	ASSFRERGYT
TRBJ1-2	.	TRBV6-5	ASSQRDFYGYT
TRBJ2-7	.	TRBV5-1	ASSKGTSYEQY
TRBJ1-2	.	TRBV7-2	ASSSQTGNYGYT
TRBJ1-2	.	TRBV29-1	SVEVIYGYT
TRBJ2-1	.	TRBV4-3	ASSPSAEEGYNEQF
TRBJ1-2	.	TRBV27	ASSRGLIRNYGYT
TRBJ2-1	TRBD1	TRBV24-1	ATSEGQGALGEQF
TRBJ2-1	.	TRBV21-1	ASSAVPPGRANEQF
TRBJ2-1	.	TRBV9	ASSSGVTYNEQF
TRBJ2-7	.	TRBV7-3	ASSFGHSTYEQY
TRBJ1-5	.	TRBV7-2	ASSLDRVQPQH
TRBJ1-1	TRBD1	TRBV13	ASSTGQGYTEAF
TRBJ1-1	.	TRBV28	ASTYIDTNTEAF
TRBJ1-1	.	TRBV4-3	ASSSNLRMNTEAF
TRBJ1-2	TRBD1	TRBV27	ASSFQGVGIYGYT
TRBJ1-2	.	TRBV7-2	ASSLALRGGYT
TRBJ1-4	.	TRBV7-9	ATTGATNENLF
TRBJ2-5	.	TRBV4-3	ASSQEGRRSQETQY
TRBJ2-1	.	TRBV6-5	ASRRVSTYNEQF
TRBJ1-6	.	TRBV7-2	ASSPADRSRPLH
TRBJ1-2	TRBD1	TRBV4-3	ASSPERQGAYGYGYT
TRBJ2-2	TRBD2	TRBV20-1	SASSGRFTGELF
TRBJ1-2	.	TRBV11-2	ASSGGVTSYGYT
TRBJ2-2	.	TRBV10-1	ASTNTGELF
TRBJ1-2	TRBD1	TRBV7-2	ASSLGRPGQGYGYT
TRBJ2-7	TRBD1	TRBV27	ASRETGGVFKGQY
TRBJ2-7	TRBD1	TRBV11-3	ASSFPTGVSYEQY
TRBJ2-1	.	TRBV28	ASDDRFRTAGSYNEQF
TRBJ2-3	.	TRBV15	ATSRDKGNTQY
TRBJ2-1	TRBD1	TRBV24-1	ATSDHQGALGNEQF